The 6 T cell receptor beta chains below were found in one sample sequenced in a study of identical twins. TCRdb itself ran the 5' RACE reads through MiXCR, one entry per CDR3 protein. Of roughly 490,000 distinct CDR3 sequences listed, roughly an eighth are singletons. The same data also contributed to another study, on yellow fever vaccine responses in identical twins.

The specimen sequenced was CD4+ T cells sorted from blood. The receptors here all came from a woman aged 18-29 years in good health.

This clonotype was recorded a few times. The chain recombines TRBV12-3 or TRBV12-4 with TRBJ2-3; D gene uncertain. The CDR3 covers 14 residues. Trimming removed 1 base at V and 4 bases at J, with 9 bases between. Written as DNA, the CDR3 is TGTGCCAGCAGTTTAGATACAAGGCCAGATACGCAGTATTTT. It encodes CASSLDTRPDTQYF.

In this sample, this clonotype turned up a few times. The chain links TRBV5-1 to TRBJ1-1, with D hard to call. Germline V gene data show CDR1 as SGHRS and CDR2 as YFSETQ. Trimming took 3 bases from V and 4 from J, leaving 10 bases between them. CDR3 size: 13 residues. Written as DNA, the CDR3 is TGCGCCAGCAGCTGGGGAGAAGGCACTGAAGCTTTCTTT. This sequence encodes CASSWGEGTEAFF.

The J gene is TRBJ2-1, the V gene TRBV5-1, with D possibly called TRBD1 or TRBD2 (5 bases each). CDR3 size: 18 residues. CDR1 is SGHRS, CDR2 YFSETQ, per germline. Trimming shortened V by 0 bases and J by 5 bases, and 21 bases separated the two germline ends. The CDR3 bases are TGCGCCAGCAGCTTGGTGATGTCCTGGGGCGGAGGTGACAATGAGCAGTTCTTC. Translation gives CASSLVMSWGGGDNEQFF.

This clonotype was seen ten or more times. The gene calls are TRBV4-1 and TRBJ2-5; the D call may be TRBD1 or TRBD2 (5 bases each). Trimming removed 0 bases at V and 2 bases at J, with 13 bases between. Germline V lookup: CDR1 MGHRA, CDR2 YSYEKL. This CDR3 has 16 amino acids. This chain's CDR3 is CASSQEPPGPQETQYF. The CDR3 DNA reads TGCGCCAGCAGCCAAGAACCCCCGGGACCACAAGAGACCCAGTACTTC.

This clonotype has just a few counts. The V gene is TRBV20-1, the J gene TRBJ2-1, with TRBD1 matching 9 bases. The V gene end was trimmed by 3 bases and the J gene end by 16 bases; junction bases not matched to a gene: 7. Germline V gives CDR1 DFQATT, CDR2 SNEGSKA (reference sequence). The CDR3 length is 11 residues. The CDR3 loop is CSARLGQGSFF. DNA of the CDR3: TGCAGTGCTAGGCTGGGACAGGGTTCTTTCTTC.

The gene calls are TRBV28 and TRBJ1-5, with D unresolved. This CDR3 has 13 amino acids. Per the germline V gene, CDR1 is MDHEN and CDR2 is SYDVKM. V lost 3 bases, J lost 5 bases, and 8 bases lay in between. The CDR3 region is CASSLGLYQPQHF. In DNA form, the CDR3 reads TGTGCCAGCAGTTTGGGCCTCTATCAGCCCCAGCATTTT. The full variable domain, with the rest looked up from reference TRBV28 and TRBJ1-5, is DVKVTQSSRYLVKRTGEKVFLECVQDMDHENMFWYRQDPGLGLRLIYFSYDVKMKEKGDIPEGYSVSREKKERFSLILESASTNQTSMYLCASSLGLYQPQHFGDGTRLSIL.